The present entry profiles one T cell receptor (beta chain) with its context. Assignment of participants to cohorts was predicated upon participant-reported clinical history. The CDR3 is 17 amino acids. Germline V gene data show CDR1 as SGHAT and CDR2 as FQNNGV. V was shortened by 3 bases and J by 6 bases, with 21 bases between the two germline ends. Sequencing used immunoSEQ multiplex PCR; TCRdb keeps in-frame clones, though not all of them. The repertoire has roughly 240,000 clones, 65% to 90% of them found once; the top ten carry around 9.8%. These data come from a study of blood T cell repertoires in COVID-19. The overall study: Sites in the United States, Italy and Spain provided acute and convalescent COVID-19 samples. PBMCs, B-cell-depleted T cells, or T cells were the source of the cDNA or gDNA that made up the material.

The sequence came from a woman aged 45-65 years with acute COVID-19. This chain links TRBV11-2 with TRBJ1-5; D is possibly TRBD1 (6 bases). The sequencing input was PBMCs or T cells enriched from blood (not recorded which). Written as DNA, the CDR3 is TGTGCCAGCAGCTTCAACAACCCCAGGGGAGCGACTCAGCCCCAGCATTTT. Its protein product is CASSFNNPRGATQPQHF.